These 17 T cell receptor beta chains originate from one sample sequenced in a study of T cell responses to AZD1222 COVID-19 vaccine. Repertoires were generated with immunoSEQ multiplex PCR, while TCRdb's copy carries only in-frame clones and drops some. The sample lists 100,000 or so clones, approximately 87% seen once, with roughly 10% in the top ten. The specimen comprised peripheral blood, sampled 28 days after the second AZD1222 dose. The receptors were sampled from an adult who received the AZD1222 COVID-19 vaccine.

The V gene is TRBV4-1, the J gene TRBJ1-1; 8 positions agree with TRBD1. The CDR3 covers 17 residues. Unmatched junction bases numbered 14, after V lost 0 bases and J lost 8 bases. The germline CDR1 and CDR2 sequences are MGHRA and YSYEKL. The CDR3 here is CASSQDHAQGAPREAFF. The DNA for the CDR3 is TGCGCCAGCAGCCAAGATCACGCCCAGGGGGCCCCCCGGGAAGCTTTCTTT.

The chain joins TRBV19 to TRBJ2-4, with 13 bases that match TRBD2. The CDR3 runs to 16 residues. In germline, CDR1 is LNHDA, CDR2 SQIVND (reference sequence). J was trimmed by 8 bases and V by 7 bases; bases with no gene match: 11. CDR3 loop: CASTGRLAGGVDIQYF. CDR3 in DNA: TGTGCCAGTACCGGAAGACTAGCGGGAGGAGTAGACATTCAGTACTTC.

The chain is built from TRBV30 and TRBJ1-2; maybe TRBD1 (5 bases). The V gene's germline CDR1 is GTSNPN and CDR2 SVGIG (reference sequence). The CDR3 loop spans 12 amino acids. Trimming pared 2 bases from V and 6 bases from J, leaving 10 bases between. CDR3: CAWSPGNDGYTF. The DNA of the CDR3 is TGTGCCTGGAGTCCAGGGAATGATGGCTACACCTTC.

The chain uses TRBV13 and TRBJ2-1; TRBD2 aligns across 12 bases. CDR1 is PRHDT, CDR2 FYEKMQ, per germline (reference sequence). CDR3 length equals 15 residues. The trim removed 0 bases at V and 9 bases at J, leaving 3 bases unmatched. CDR3 in amino acids: CASSLGTSGSSEQFF. Written as DNA, the CDR3 is TGTGCCAGCAGCTTAGGGACTAGCGGGAGTAGTGAGCAGTTCTTC.

The rearrangement links TRBV27 to TRBJ1-2; D gene unclear. Germline CDR1 reads MNHEY; CDR2 reads SMNVEV (reference sequence). The V gene lost 5 bases and the J gene lost 4 bases, with 23 bases spanning the gap. CDR3 size: 17 residues. In nucleotides, the CDR3 is TGTGCCAGCAGTCCCCTCGTTCCCCCGGGGATACTCTATGGCTACACCTTC. Encoded protein: CASSPLVPPGILYGYTF.

The chain combines TRBV14 with TRBJ2-5; the match to TRBD2 covers 7 bases. This CDR3 is built from 16 residues. Trimming removed 3 bases from V and 5 bases from J; junction bases left unmatched: 12. The germline gives CDR1 SGHDN, CDR2 FVKESK. The CDR3 protein is CASSQITFHGGETQYF. For the CDR3, the DNA is TGTGCCAGCAGCCAGATAACATTCCACGGGGGGGAGACCCAGTACTTC.

This chain connects TRBV18 to TRBJ1-1, with D unresolved. Germline V gene sequence: CDR1 KGHSH, CDR2 LQKENI. The CDR3 extends over 13 amino acids. Deletions cut 6 bases from V and 1 base from J, with 9 bases between. The CDR3 loop reads CASSRQANTEAFF. CDR3 DNA sequence: TGTGCCAGCTCCCGACAAGCGAACACTGAAGCTTTCTTT. The full variable domain, in which reference TRBV18 and TRBJ1-1 provide the parts outside the CDR3, is NAGVMQNPRHLVRRRGQEARLRCSPMKGHSHVYWYRQLPEEGLKFMVYLQKENIIDESGMPKERFSAEFPKEGPSILRIQQVVRGDSAAYFCASSRQANTEAFFGQGTRLTVV.

This sequence joins TRBV7-9 and TRBJ1-1; D unresolved. Germline V CDR1 and CDR2: SEHNR, FQNEAQ (reference sequence). The CDR3 extends over 17 amino acids. The V end was cut by 10 bases, the J end by 0 bases, with 24 bases between. The CDR3 DNA follows: TGTGCCACCTCAGACGGACCGACCGTGTTAGTGAACACTGAAGCTTTCTTT. Its translation: CATSDGPTVLVNTEAFF.

The chain employs TRBV29-1 and TRBJ2-1; TRBD1 might be the D (6 bases). V lost 6 bases and J lost 3, with 12 bases in between. The CDR3 runs to 13 residues. The germline V gene encodes CDR1 SQVTM and CDR2 ANQGSEA. In nucleotides, the CDR3 is TGCAGCGTCGGGACACCTGTCTACAATGAGCAGTTCTTC. Its protein is CSVGTPVYNEQFF.

The V gene is TRBV13, the J gene TRBJ2-3; D is ambiguous. The germline gives CDR1 PRHDT, CDR2 FYEKMQ (reference sequence). The CDR3 runs 12 residues. The V and J ends lost 3 bases and 4 bases respectively, with 5 bases between them. CDR3: CASSLRPDTQYF. CDR3 bases: TGTGCCAGCAGCTTGAGGCCAGATACGCAGTATTTT.

V and J are TRBV7-9 and TRBJ1-2; no firm D call. Germline values: CDR1 SEHNR, CDR2 FQNEAQ (reference sequence). This CDR3 contains 13 residues. V lost 1 base and J 8 bases, leaving 11 bases between the germline ends. CDR3 bases: TGTGCCAGCAGCTTAGGGCAGATAGAGGGCTACACCTTC. Its protein is CASSLGQIEGYTF.

In DNA form, the CDR3 reads TGTGCCAGCAGCCAAGCTCAGACTAGCGGTTCTTACGAGCAGTACTTC. Translating gives CASSQAQTSGSYEQYF. The rearrangement links TRBV4-2 to TRBJ2-7, with TRBD2 matching over 9 bases. CDR1 LGHNA and CDR2 YNFKEQ come from the germline V gene. This CDR3 has 16 amino acids. Losses at the gene ends were 1 base for V and 4 bases for J; bases not matched to a gene: 8.

V and J are TRBV6-5 and TRBJ1-6; D is unresolved. This CDR3 region has 13 residues. Trimming cost V 2 bases and J 5 bases, with 4 bases left between them. The germline V gene encodes CDR1 MNHEY and CDR2 SVGAGI. CDR3 DNA sequence: TGTGCCAGCAGTTACAGGGATAATTCACCCCTCCACTTT. It is translated as CASSYRDNSPLHF.

A single count supports this clone. The chain links TRBV27 to TRBJ2-3, with TRBD1 matching over 7 bases. CDR1 is MNHEY and CDR2 is SMNVEV in the germline V gene (reference sequence). The CDR3 spans 14 residues. Trimming took 2 bases from V and 6 from J; bases not matched to a gene: 5. The CDR3: CASSLRGRPDTQYF. Written as DNA, the CDR3 is TGTGCCAGCAGTTTAAGGGGGCGGCCGGATACGCAGTATTTT.

This clone showed up just once. This chain connects TRBV5-1 to TRBJ2-3; 11 bases align to TRBD2. Germline CDR1 is SGHRS and CDR2 is YFSETQ. This CDR3 contains 15 residues. V dropped 4 bases and J dropped 3; count of bases not matched to a gene: 4. CDR3 in amino acids: CASSAGLADTDTQYF. The CDR3 coding sequence is TGCGCCAGCAGCGCGGGACTAGCGGATACAGATACGCAGTATTTT.

The CDR3 nucleotides read TGTGCCAGTAGGTACCTCCGTGATCTGAACACTGAAGCTTTCTTT. It encodes CASRYLRDLNTEAFF. The chain employs TRBV19 and TRBJ1-1; unclear D gene. Germline CDR1 is LNHDA and CDR2 is SQIVND (reference sequence). This CDR3 is built from 15 residues. Trimming took 6 bases from V and 0 from J, leaving 14 bases between them.

This clone was detected only a few times. The V call is TRBV7-8, the J call TRBJ2-1; 11 bases match TRBD2. The ends lost 4 bases at V and 8 bases at J; junction bases unmatched: 7. The germline V gene has CDR1 SGHVS and CDR2 FQNEAQ. The CDR3 totals 15 residues. The CDR3 here is CASSSIAGGMDEQFF. The CDR3 DNA reads TGTGCCAGCAGCTCTATAGCGGGGGGGATGGATGAGCAGTTCTTC.